A selection of T cell receptor beta chains follows, all from one sample in a study of T-cell memory formation after mild COVID-19. TCRdb re-derived calls from the 5' RACE reads in MiXCR, one entry per CDR3 protein. The data hold about 90,000 distinct CDR3 sequences, with about 12% observed a single time. The sequenced sample was PBMCs or a T cell subset sorted from them (not recorded which). The receptors were gathered from an adult woman who had mild COVID-19 (a few samples of this study predate the infection). Cell type and time point are not known. Each CDR3 is given with its conserved first and last residue. Size is omitted from some rows. Given values are once, few, many or a class for expanded clones.

TRBV29-1	TRBJ2-3	NA	CSGNGGAISTDTQYF
TRBV7-8	TRBJ2-7	few	CASSLASPGGAYEQYF
TRBV5-1	TRBJ2-1	few	CASSPFTGPPNEQFF
TRBV5-4	TRBJ1-2	NA	CASSSEVYGYTF
TRBV5-1	TRBJ1-1	NA	CASSFMQAASTEAFF
TRBV5-1	TRBJ2-7	NA	CASSYYTGAGEQYF
TRBV7-9	TRBJ2-1	many	CASSSLAGADNEQFF
TRBV27	TRBJ2-3	NA	CASSPFGGPSTDTQYF
TRBV9	TRBJ2-7	few	CASSVSGQGYNEQYF
TRBV20-1	TRBJ2-7	few	CSASTTNTYEQYF
TRBV20-1	TRBJ2-7	many	CSARLAASYEQYF
TRBV10-3	TRBJ2-3	few	CAISDPPAGGTDTQYF
TRBV20-1	TRBJ2-5	few	CSAGFPGSQETQYF
TRBV12-3/TRBV12-4	TRBJ2-3	NA	CASGSTSAVDTQYF
TRBV7-9	TRBJ1-2	NA	CASSLGWGASDEVGYTF
TRBV5-6	TRBJ1-2	NA	CASSLDRGGYTF
TRBV12-3/TRBV12-4	TRBJ2-7	many	CASSLYGQGNEQYF
TRBV2	TRBJ2-3	few	CASSARGTTDTQYF
TRBV19	TRBJ1-5	NA	CASNGGLISNQPQHF
TRBV5-6	TRBJ2-7	few	CASSSRDFDYEQYF
TRBV11-2	TRBJ2-1	NA	CASSLLINEQFF
TRBV25-1	TRBJ2-1	few	CATSGVRGISYNEQFF
TRBV29-1	TRBJ2-2	NA	CSVESGEKNTGELFF
TRBV4-3	TRBJ2-7	NA	CASSQDWESSSSYEQYF
TRBV7-2	TRBJ2-7	NA	CASSPSQGRDEQYF
TRBV4-2	TRBJ2-7	NA	CASSQRTGGSDEQYF
TRBV14	TRBJ2-5	NA	CASSTAGEGETQYF
TRBV5-6	TRBJ2-7	many	CASSLTQGSEQYF